A selection of T cell receptor beta chains follows, all from one sample in a study of response to subunit inactivated influenza vaccine. Using its own MiXCR run on the RT-PCR reads, TCRdb lists one record per CDR3 protein. The data show about 700,000 distinct CDR3 sequences, approximately 14% seen once. The sequenced sample was PBMCs from blood, obtained around 15 days before vaccination. The receptors originated from a man aged 45 to 65 who received an inactivated influenza vaccine. CDR3s include the opening cysteine and the closing phenylalanine or tryptophan. The D gene is left open where the match is weak. Size is stated for part of the rows, as once, few or many counts, or as a class when the clone is expanded.

clone_size,v_call,d_call,j_call,cdr3_nt,cdr3_aa
few,TRBV10-3,NA,TRBJ2-3,TGTGCCATCTCCCCGGGAGTGGGCACAGATACGCAGTATTTT,CAISPGVGTDTQYF
NA,TRBV4-1,NA,TRBJ1-5,TGCGCCAGCAGCCAAGATCTAACAGCGTGGGAGCCCCAGCATTTT,CASSQDLTAWEPQHF
NA,TRBV7-2,NA,TRBJ2-1,TGTGCCAGCAGCTTAAAAGGATCTTCCTCCTACAATGAGCAGTTCTTC,CASSLKGSSSYNEQFF
NA,TRBV6-2/TRBV6-3,NA,TRBJ2-7,TGTGCCAGCAGTTACATCAGGGGCGAGCAGTACTTC,CASSYIRGEQYF
NA,TRBV5-1,TRBD2,TRBJ2-1,TGCGCCAGCAGCCACCCTAGCGGGCACAGCTCCTACAATGAGCAGTTCTTC,CASSHPSGHSSYNEQFF
few,TRBV5-6,TRBD1,TRBJ2-7,TGTGCCAGCAGGGGGACAGACTACGAGCAGTACTTC,CASRGTDYEQYF
NA,TRBV5-1,NA,TRBJ2-7,TGCGCCAGCCAGGACGGAGCGGGTGTCTACGAGCAGTACTTC,CASQDGAGVYEQYF
NA,TRBV20-1,TRBD2,TRBJ2-1,TGCAGTGCTAGATCGTTAGCGGGAGCCTACAATGAGCAGTTCTTC,CSARSLAGAYNEQFF
few,TRBV7-2,NA,TRBJ2-7,TGTGCCAGCAGCTTAGTTCTCCGGGGGCCGTACGAGCAGTACTTC,CASSLVLRGPYEQYF
NA,TRBV4-3,NA,TRBJ1-5,TGCGCCAGCAGCCAAAATGGGGGAGATCAGCCCCAGCATTTT,CASSQNGGDQPQHF
NA,TRBV5-1,NA,TRBJ2-7,TGCGCCAGCACCATAACAGCGGGTCGTGACGAGCAGTACTTC,CASTITAGRDEQYF
many,TRBV12-3/TRBV12-4,NA,TRBJ2-7,TGTGCCAGCAGTCCAGAGAGCTCCTACGAGCAGTACTTC,CASSPESSYEQYF
many,TRBV12-3/TRBV12-4,NA,TRBJ2-7,TGTGCCAGCTCCTATTGGGGTCCTGGGGGCTACGAGCAGTACTTC,CASSYWGPGGYEQYF
few,TRBV7-9,TRBD1,TRBJ1-1,TGTGCCAGCAGCCTGACAGGGGGCGCAGATGAAGCTTTCTTT,CASSLTGGADEAFF
NA,TRBV7-3,TRBD2,TRBJ2-7,TGTGCCAGCAGCTTAACGCCACTAGCGGGAGCCGAGCAGTACTTC,CASSLTPLAGAEQYF
few,TRBV28,TRBD1,TRBJ1-1,TGTGCCAGCAGGGAACCGACAGGGGTGGGTGACACTGAAGCTTTCTTT,CASREPTGVGDTEAFF
NA,TRBV18,TRBD1,TRBJ2-7,TGTGCCAGCTCACAAAGACAGGGGGCTTTTTACGAGCAGTACTTC,CASSQRQGAFYEQYF
few,TRBV5-1,TRBD2,TRBJ2-3,TGCGCCAGCAGCGGACTAGTTGGCACAGATACGCAGTATTTT,CASSGLVGTDTQYF
NA,TRBV5-1,NA,TRBJ2-2,TGCGCCAGCTACGGATTCGCCGGGGAGCTGTTTTTT,CASYGFAGELFF
few,TRBV19,NA,TRBJ2-2,TGTGCCAGTGTCGGCGTGCAGAACACCGGGGAGCTGTTTTTT,CASVGVQNTGELFF
NA,TRBV2,TRBD2,TRBJ2-2,TGTGCCAGCCGGACTAGCGCCTTGACCGGGGAGCTGTTTTTT,CASRTSALTGELFF
few,TRBV20-1,NA,TRBJ1-2,TGCAGTGCTACGCCCTTGGGGGGCTACACCTTC,CSATPLGGYTF
few,TRBV15,NA,TRBJ2-5,TGTGCCACCAGCAGGGAGGGACAGTGGGAAGAGACCCAGTACTTC,CATSREGQWEETQYF
few,TRBV5-6,TRBD2,TRBJ2-1,TGTGCCAGCAGCCCCCTACTTGGATTAGCGGGAGGGGGAGCTGACAATGAGCAGTTCTTC,CASSPLLGLAGGGADNEQFF
many,TRBV5-1,TRBD1,TRBJ2-1,TGCGCCAGCAGCTTGGCCGGAAAGGGACAGTTTAATGAGCAGTTCTTC,CASSLAGKGQFNEQFF
many,TRBV5-1,TRBD2,TRBJ2-3,TGCGCCAGCCGAGGGCTAGCGGGGGATGACACAGATACGCAGTATTTT,CASRGLAGDDTDTQYF
NA,TRBV20-1,TRBD2,TRBJ2-7,TGCAGTGCTAGAAGCCCACGGGAGGGCCTCAACGAGCAGTACTTC,CSARSPREGLNEQYF
NA,TRBV12-3/TRBV12-4,NA,TRBJ2-7,TGTGCCAGCAGCCGCGGTGGGGGCAGGTACGAGCAGTACTTC,CASSRGGGRYEQYF
NA,TRBV7-9,NA,TRBJ2-2,TGTGCCAGCAGCTTAGGGTATGGCGGGGAGCTGTTTTTT,CASSLGYGGELFF
few,TRBV6-2/TRBV6-3,NA,TRBJ2-7,TGTGCCAGCAGTTACCAGGGAAACTACGAGCAGTACTTC,CASSYQGNYEQYF
few,TRBV5-1,TRBD2,TRBJ2-2,TGCGCCAGCACCAGGGGGACTAGCGGGAGCGGGGAGCTGTTTTTT,CASTRGTSGSGELFF
few,TRBV18,NA,TRBJ2-7,TGTGCCAGCTCACCGGGACAAGGGGCGGCCTACGAGCAGTACTTC,CASSPGQGAAYEQYF
few,TRBV5-1,TRBD2,TRBJ2-7,TGCGCCAGCAGCTTGGGGACTAGCGGGAGGATGGGGTCCGAGCAGTACTTC,CASSLGTSGRMGSEQYF
few,TRBV5-5,NA,TRBJ2-3,TGTGCCAGCAGCTCCCCCAGGAGTCTCGCAGATACGCAGTATTTT,CASSSPRSLADTQYF
NA,TRBV7-2,NA,TRBJ2-1,TGTGCCAGCAGCCCCGGGGCGTACTCCTACAATGAGCAGTTCTTC,CASSPGAYSYNEQFF
NA,TRBV5-1,NA,TRBJ2-3,TGCGCCAGCAGCTTGGTTCTGGGCAGCGCGCAGTATTTT,CASSLVLGSAQYF
NA,TRBV20-1,NA,TRBJ1-1,TGCAGTGCTACCCCGGGCAGGGGCCGGTTGAACACTGAAGCTTTCTTT,CSATPGRGRLNTEAFF
many,TRBV4-1,NA,TRBJ2-7,TGCGCCAGCAGCCAGGCAGGACTTTTATACGAGCAGTACTTC,CASSQAGLLYEQYF
NA,TRBV20-1,NA,TRBJ2-1,TGCAGTGGGAAGGACAGCTCCTCCTACAATGAGCAGTTCTTC,CSGKDSSSYNEQFF
NA,TRBV27,NA,TRBJ1-5,TGTGCCAGCAGGACCCTAAGGGAGAATCAGCCCCAGCATTTT,CASRTLRENQPQHF
NA,TRBV15,NA,TRBJ2-1,TGTGCCATCAGCATGTACAATGAGCAGTTCTTC,CAISMYNEQFF
NA,TRBV2,NA,TRBJ1-2,TGTGCCAGCAGTGAATCTTACTATGGCTACACCTTC,CASSESYYGYTF
NA,TRBV15,NA,TRBJ2-5,TGTGCCACCAGCAGAAAACAAGAGACCCAGTACTTC,CATSRKQETQYF
NA,TRBV6-5,NA,TRBJ2-3,TGTGCCAGCAGTTACACCCCCGAAGATACGCAGTATTTT,CASSYTPEDTQYF
NA,TRBV6-1,TRBD2,TRBJ2-7,TGTGCCAGCAGCTGGACTAGCGGGATTTACGAGCAGTACTTC,CASSWTSGIYEQYF
once,TRBV20-1,TRBD1,TRBJ2-7,TGCAGTGCTAGTAGCACAGGGGGTGCCTACGAGCAGTACTTC,CSASSTGGAYEQYF
many,TRBV20-1,TRBD2,TRBJ2-5,TGCAGTGCTAGAGCCCTAGCGGGAGGGCGAGGGGAGACCCAGTACTTC,CSARALAGGRGETQYF
NA,TRBV6-5,NA,TRBJ2-7,TGTGCCAGCAGTTACACACGGGACATACTCTACGAGCAGTACTTC,CASSYTRDILYEQYF
NA,TRBV7-9,NA,TRBJ2-1,TGTGCCAGCAGCTCTACACTGTTAAACAGGGAAACCAATGAGCAGTTCTTC,CASSSTLLNRETNEQFF
few,TRBV20-1,TRBD2,TRBJ2-2,TGCAGTGCTCGCCCTACCGGGACTAGTGACGGGGAGCTGTTTTTT,CSARPTGTSDGELFF